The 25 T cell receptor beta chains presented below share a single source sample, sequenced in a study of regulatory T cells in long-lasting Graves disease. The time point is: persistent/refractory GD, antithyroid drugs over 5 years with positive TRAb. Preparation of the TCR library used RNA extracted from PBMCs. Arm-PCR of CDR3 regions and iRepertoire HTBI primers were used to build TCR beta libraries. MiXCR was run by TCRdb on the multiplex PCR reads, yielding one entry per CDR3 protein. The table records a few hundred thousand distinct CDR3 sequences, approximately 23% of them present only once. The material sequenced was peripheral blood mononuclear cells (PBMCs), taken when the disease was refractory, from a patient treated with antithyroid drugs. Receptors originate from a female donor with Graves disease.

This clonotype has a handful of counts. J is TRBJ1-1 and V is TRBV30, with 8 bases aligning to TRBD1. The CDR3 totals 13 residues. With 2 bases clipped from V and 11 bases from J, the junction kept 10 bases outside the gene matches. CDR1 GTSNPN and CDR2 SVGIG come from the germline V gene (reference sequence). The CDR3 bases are TGTGCCTGGAGTCCTCCAGGGGGCTGGTGGGCTTTCTTT. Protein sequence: CAWSPPGGWWAFF.

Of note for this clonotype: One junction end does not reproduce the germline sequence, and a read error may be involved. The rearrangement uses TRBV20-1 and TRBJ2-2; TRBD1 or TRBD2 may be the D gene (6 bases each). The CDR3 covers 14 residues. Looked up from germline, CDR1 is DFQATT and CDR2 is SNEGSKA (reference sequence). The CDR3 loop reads CSAQRGANTGELLF. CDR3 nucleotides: TGCAGTGCTCAGAGGGGGGCGAACACCGGGGAGCTGCTTTTT.

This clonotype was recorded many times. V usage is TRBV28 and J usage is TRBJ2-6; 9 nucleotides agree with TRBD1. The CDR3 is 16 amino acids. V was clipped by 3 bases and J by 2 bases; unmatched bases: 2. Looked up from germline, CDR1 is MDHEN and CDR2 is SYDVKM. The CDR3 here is CASSFNRGPGANVLTF. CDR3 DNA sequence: TGTGCCAGCAGTTTCAACAGGGGGCCTGGGGCCAACGTCCTGACTTTC.

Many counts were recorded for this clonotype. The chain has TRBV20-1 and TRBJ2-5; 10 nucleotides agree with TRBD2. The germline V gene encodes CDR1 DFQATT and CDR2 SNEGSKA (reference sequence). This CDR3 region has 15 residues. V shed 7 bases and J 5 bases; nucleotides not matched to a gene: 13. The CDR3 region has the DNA TGCAGTGTCAGGGGTCTAGCGGGGGCGGGGGAGACCCAGTACTTC. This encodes CSVRGLAGAGETQYF.

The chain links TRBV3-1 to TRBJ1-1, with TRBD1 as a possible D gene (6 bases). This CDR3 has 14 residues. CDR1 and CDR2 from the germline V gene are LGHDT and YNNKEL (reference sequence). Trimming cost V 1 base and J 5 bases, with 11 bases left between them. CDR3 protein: CASSQAGAPTEAFF. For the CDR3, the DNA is TGTGCCAGCAGCCAAGCGGGGGCTCCGACTGAAGCTTTCTTT.

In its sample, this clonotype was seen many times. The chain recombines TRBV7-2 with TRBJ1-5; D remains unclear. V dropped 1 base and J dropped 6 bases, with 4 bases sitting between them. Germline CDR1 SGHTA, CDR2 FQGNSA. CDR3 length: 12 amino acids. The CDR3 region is CASSLDGQPQHF. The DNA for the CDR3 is TGTGCCAGCAGCTTAGATGGTCAGCCCCAGCATTTT.

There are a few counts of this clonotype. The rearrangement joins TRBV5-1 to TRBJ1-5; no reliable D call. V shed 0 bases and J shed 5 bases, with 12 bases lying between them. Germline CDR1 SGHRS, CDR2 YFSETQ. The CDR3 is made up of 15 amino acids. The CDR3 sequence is CASSLGGQNDQPQHF. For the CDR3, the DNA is TGCGCCAGCAGCTTGGGAGGTCAGAATGATCAGCCCCAGCATTTT.

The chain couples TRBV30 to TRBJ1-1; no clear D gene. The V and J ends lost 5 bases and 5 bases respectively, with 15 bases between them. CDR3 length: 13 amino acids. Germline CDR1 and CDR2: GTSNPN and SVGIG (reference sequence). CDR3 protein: CAWAKYLGTEAFF. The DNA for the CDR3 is TGTGCCTGGGCGAAATACCTCGGGACTGAAGCTTTCTTT.

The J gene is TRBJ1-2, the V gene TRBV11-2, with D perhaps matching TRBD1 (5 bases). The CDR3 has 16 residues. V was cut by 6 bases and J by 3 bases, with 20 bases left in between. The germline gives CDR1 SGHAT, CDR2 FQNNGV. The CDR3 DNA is TGTGCCAGCAGTTTTACTCTCGGGACGGACCACTATGGCTACACCTTC. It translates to CASSFTLGTDHYGYTF. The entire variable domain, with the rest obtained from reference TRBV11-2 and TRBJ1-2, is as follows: EAGVAQSPRYKIIEKRQSVAFWCNPISGHATLYWYQQILGQGPKLLIQFQNNGVVDDSQLPKDRFSAERLKGVDSTLKIQPAKLEDSAVYLCASSFTLGTDHYGYTFGSGTRLTVV.

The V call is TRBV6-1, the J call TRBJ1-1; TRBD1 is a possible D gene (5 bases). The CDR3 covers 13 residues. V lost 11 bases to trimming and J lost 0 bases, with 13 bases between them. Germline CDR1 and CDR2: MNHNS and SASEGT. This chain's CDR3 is CALRGILNTEAFF. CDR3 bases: TGTGCCCTCCGGGGGATTCTGAACACTGAAGCTTTCTTT.

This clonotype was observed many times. The CDR3 sequence is CSARDTGAYEQYF. The DNA for the CDR3 is TGCAGTGCTAGAGATACCGGGGCCTACGAGCAGTACTTC. This chain joins TRBV20-1 and TRBJ2-7, with D perhaps matching TRBD2 (5 bases). The V end was cut by 0 bases, the J end by 2 bases, with 8 bases between. Germline V gives CDR1 DFQATT, CDR2 SNEGSKA (reference sequence). The CDR3 covers 13 residues.

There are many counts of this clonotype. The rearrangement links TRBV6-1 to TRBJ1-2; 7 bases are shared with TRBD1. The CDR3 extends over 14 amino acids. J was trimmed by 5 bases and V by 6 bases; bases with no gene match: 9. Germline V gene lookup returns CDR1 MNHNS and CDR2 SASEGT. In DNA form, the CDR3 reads TGTGCCAGCAGCGACAGGGACGGAGATTATGGCTACACCTTC. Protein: CASSDRDGDYGYTF.

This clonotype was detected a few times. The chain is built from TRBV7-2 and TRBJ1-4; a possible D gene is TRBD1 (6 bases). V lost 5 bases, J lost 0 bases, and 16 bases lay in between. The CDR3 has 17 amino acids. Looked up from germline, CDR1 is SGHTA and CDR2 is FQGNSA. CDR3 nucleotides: TGTGCCAGCAGCCCTAGGACAGTTCCCGCAACTAATGAAAAACTGTTTTTT. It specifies CASSPRTVPATNEKLFF. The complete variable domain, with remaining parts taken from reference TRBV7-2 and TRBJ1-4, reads GAGVSQSPSNKVTEKGKDVELRCDPISGHTALYWYRQSLGQGLEFLIYFQGNSAPDKSGLPSDRFSAERTGGSVSTLTIQRTQQEDSAVYLCASSPRTVPATNEKLFFGSGTQLSVL.

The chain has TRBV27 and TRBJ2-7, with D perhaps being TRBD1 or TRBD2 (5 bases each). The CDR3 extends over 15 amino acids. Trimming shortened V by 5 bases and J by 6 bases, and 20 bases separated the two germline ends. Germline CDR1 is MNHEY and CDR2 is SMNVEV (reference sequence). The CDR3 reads CASSVERGPGREQYF. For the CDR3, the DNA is TGTGCCAGCAGTGTTGAACGTGGGCCGGGACGCGAGCAGTACTTC.

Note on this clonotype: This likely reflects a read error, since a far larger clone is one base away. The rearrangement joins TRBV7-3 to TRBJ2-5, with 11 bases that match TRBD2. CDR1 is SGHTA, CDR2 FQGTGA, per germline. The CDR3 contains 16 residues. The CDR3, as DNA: TGTGCCAGCAGCTTAGCACTAGCGGGGGACCAAGAGATCCAGTACTTC. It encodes CASSLALAGDQEIQYF.

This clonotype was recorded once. The DNA for the CDR3 is TGTGCCAGCTCCGAGCTCTGGCCTAGCACCGGGGAGCTGTTTTTT. Its protein is CASSELWPSTGELFF. The chain is built from TRBV28 and TRBJ2-2, with D unresolved. The germline V and J ends were trimmed by 8 bases and 4 bases, with 17 bases remaining between them. The CDR3 consists of 15 residues. CDR1 and CDR2 from the germline V gene are MDHEN and SYDVKM.

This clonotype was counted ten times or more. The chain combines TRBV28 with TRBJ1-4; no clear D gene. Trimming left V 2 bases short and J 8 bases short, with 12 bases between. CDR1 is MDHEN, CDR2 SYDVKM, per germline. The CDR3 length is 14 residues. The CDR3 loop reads CASSLIRLTEKLFF. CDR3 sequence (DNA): TGTGCCAGCAGTTTAATAAGGCTGACCGAAAAACTGTTTTTT. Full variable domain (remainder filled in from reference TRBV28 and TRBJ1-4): DVKVTQSSRYLVKRTGEKVFLECVQDMDHENMFWYRQDPGLGLRLIYFSYDVKMKEKGDIPEGYSVSREKKERFSLILESASTNQTSMYLCASSLIRLTEKLFFGSGTQLSVL.

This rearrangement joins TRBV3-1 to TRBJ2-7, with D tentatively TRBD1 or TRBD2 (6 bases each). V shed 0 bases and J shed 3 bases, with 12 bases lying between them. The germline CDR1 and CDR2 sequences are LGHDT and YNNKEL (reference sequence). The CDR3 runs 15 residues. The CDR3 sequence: CASSQDKGGYYEQYF. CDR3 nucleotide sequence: TGTGCCAGCAGCCAAGATAAGGGGGGATACTACGAGCAGTACTTC.

CDR3 residues: CASGEDRLNTEAFF. The CDR3 region has the DNA TGTGCCAGCGGGGAAGACAGACTCAACACTGAAGCTTTCTTT. The chain links TRBV6-2 or TRBV6-3 to TRBJ1-1, with D perhaps matching TRBD1 (5 bases). The CDR3 covers 14 residues. Germline CDR1 is MNHEY and CDR2 is SVGEGT. V lost 8 bases and J lost 2, with 15 bases in between.

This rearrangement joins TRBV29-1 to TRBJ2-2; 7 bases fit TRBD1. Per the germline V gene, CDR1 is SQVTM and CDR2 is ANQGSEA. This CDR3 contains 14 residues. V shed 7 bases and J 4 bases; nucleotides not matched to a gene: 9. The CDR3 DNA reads TGCAGCGGCACCGGGACAGACTTCACCGGGGAGCTGTTTTTT. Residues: CSGTGTDFTGELFF.

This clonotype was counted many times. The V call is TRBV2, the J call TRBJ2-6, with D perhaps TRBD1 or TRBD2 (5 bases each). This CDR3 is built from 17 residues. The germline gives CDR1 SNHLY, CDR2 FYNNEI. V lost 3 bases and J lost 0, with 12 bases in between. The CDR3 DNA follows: TGTGCCAGCAGTGAGGGACGGAAATACTCTGGGGCCAACGTCCTGACTTTC. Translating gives CASSEGRKYSGANVLTF.

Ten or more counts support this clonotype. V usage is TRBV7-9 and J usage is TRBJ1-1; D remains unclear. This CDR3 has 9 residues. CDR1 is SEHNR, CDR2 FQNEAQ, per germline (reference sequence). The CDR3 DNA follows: TGTGGGGTTCGCACTGAAGCTTTCTTT. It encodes CGVRTEAFF.

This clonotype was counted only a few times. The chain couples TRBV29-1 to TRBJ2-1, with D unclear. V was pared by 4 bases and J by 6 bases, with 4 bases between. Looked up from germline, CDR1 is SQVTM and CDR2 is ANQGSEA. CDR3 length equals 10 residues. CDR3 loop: CSVVGNEQFF. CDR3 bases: TGCAGCGTTGTAGGCAATGAGCAGTTCTTC.

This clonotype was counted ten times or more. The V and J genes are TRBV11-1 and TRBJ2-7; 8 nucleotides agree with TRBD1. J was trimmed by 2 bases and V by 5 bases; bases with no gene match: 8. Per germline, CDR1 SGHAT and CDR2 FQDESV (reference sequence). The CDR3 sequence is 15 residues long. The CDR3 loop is CASSTPGQGPYEQYF. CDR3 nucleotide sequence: TGTGCCAGCAGCACTCCAGGACAGGGCCCCTACGAGCAGTACTTC.

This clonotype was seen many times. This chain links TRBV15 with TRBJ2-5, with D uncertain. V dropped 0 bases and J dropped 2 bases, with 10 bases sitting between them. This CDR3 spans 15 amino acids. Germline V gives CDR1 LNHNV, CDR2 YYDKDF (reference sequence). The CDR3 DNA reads TGTGCCACCAGCAGAGATTTAGGCGAGCAAGAGACCCAGTACTTC. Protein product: CATSRDLGEQETQYF.